The sequence of this T cell receptor (beta chain) was determined in a study of shared clonotypes between healthy human individuals. The CDR3 has 17 residues. Naive CD8 isolation took CD45RO-negative cells positively selected for CCR7 and excluded terminally differentiated effector memory CD45RA+ cells. The table came from immunoSEQ multiplex PCR; TCRdb's copy has only in-frame clones and leaves some out. This sample has some 2,000,000 clones, with 85% to 95% found just once. Source material: naive CD8+ T cells sorted from blood. The chain links TRBV21-1 to TRBJ1-2. TRBV21-1 is a pseudogene segment. This clonotype originated in a man in his late teens or twenties in good health. The CDR3 spells CASSKSKTIRDLYGYTF. The CDR3 DNA is TGTGCCAGCAGCAAATCGAAAACCATCAGGGACCTCTATGGCTACACCTTC.